These 31 T cell receptor beta chains originate from one sample sequenced in a study of a mutant IDH1 vaccine in newly diagnosed glioma. Some clones are missing from TCRdb's copy, which holds only in-frame ones; the method was immunoSEQ multiplex PCR. The sample records around 16,000 clones, roughly 79% being singletons. Time point specified: baseline, week 1 (first vaccination visit). Indicated treatment: pre-vaccination baseline after standard-of-care therapy. Material: PBMCs, obtained from a glioma patient treated with radiotherapy, temozolomide or both. The receptors shown here come from a man between 40 and 49 years old with glioma.

This rearrangement joins TRBV6-1 to TRBJ2-7; 10 positions agree with TRBD2. The CDR3 spans 18 residues. In germline, CDR1 is MNHNS, CDR2 SASEGT. Germline trimming cut 4 bases from V and 2 bases from J; bases unmatched to any gene: 14. This CDR3 reads CASSGGGLATTSPYEQYF. CDR3 sequence (DNA): TGTGCCAGCAGTGGAGGGGGACTAGCGACAACAAGTCCCTACGAGCAGTACTTC.

The gene calls are TRBV27 and TRBJ2-7, with 8 bases identical to TRBD1. The V gene's germline CDR1 is MNHEY and CDR2 SMNVEV (reference sequence). V lost 4 bases and J lost 6; bases outside the gene matches: 5. The CDR3 loop spans 13 amino acids. DNA of the CDR3: TGTGCCAGCAGTTCGACCGACAGGGGCGAGCAGTACTTC. Protein: CASSSTDRGEQYF.

Only one count was recorded for this clone. The chain is built from TRBV2 and TRBJ2-7; D gene unclear. This CDR3 comprises 13 residues. Trimming cost V 6 bases and J 4 bases, with 13 bases left between them. CDR1 is SNHLY and CDR2 is FYNNEI in the germline V gene. CDR3 region: CASRPTAKYEQYV. CDR3 bases: TGTGCCAGCAGGCCGACGGCAAAGTACGAGCAGTACGTC.

The gene calls are TRBV6-9 and TRBJ2-2; D call uncertain. The V gene lost 7 bases and the J gene lost 4 bases, with 13 bases spanning the gap. CDR1 and CDR2 (germline): MNHGY, SVAAGI. The CDR3 sequence is 14 residues long. This CDR3 is CASNAMAGTGELFF. The CDR3 DNA sequence: TGTGCCAGCAATGCAATGGCTGGCACCGGGGAGCTGTTTTTT.

This chain links TRBV5-1 with TRBJ2-3; 10 positions agree with TRBD2. Germline CDR1 is SGHRS and CDR2 is YFSETQ. This CDR3 has 16 amino acids. J lost 1 base, V lost 3 bases, and 5 bases had no gene match. CDR3 sequence (DNA): TGCGCCAGCAGCTCCCTAGCGGGAGTTGGCACAGATACGCAGTATTTT. It encodes CASSSLAGVGTDTQYF.

J is TRBJ1-1 and V is TRBV29-1, with D unresolved. The CDR3 totals 11 residues. V shed 7 bases and J shed 0 bases, with 6 bases lying between them. CDR1 is SQVTM and CDR2 is ANQGSEA in the germline V gene. CDR3 protein: CSAQVNTEAFF. CDR3 DNA: TGCAGCGCCCAAGTGAACACTGAAGCTTTCTTT.

The CDR3 DNA is TGTGCCAGCAGTTACTCCAGGGGCCGGAATGAAAAACTGTTTTTT. This translates into CASSYSRGRNEKLFF. The chain joins TRBV6-6 to TRBJ1-4; D is perhaps TRBD1 (6 bases). Germline assignment: CDR1 MNHNY and CDR2 SVGAGI (reference sequence). V lost 0 bases and J lost 5, with 10 bases in between. The CDR3 extends over 15 amino acids.

This rearrangement joins TRBV11-3 to TRBJ2-5, with D perhaps TRBD1 or TRBD2 (5 bases each). Trimming pared 4 bases from V and 2 bases from J, leaving 11 bases between. CDR3 length: 14 residues. From germline, CDR1 is SGHNT and CDR2 YENEEA. The CDR3 nucleotides are TGTGCCAGCAGCTCGAGGGCAGGGCAAGAGACCCAGTACTTC. It is translated as CASSSRAGQETQYF.

The J gene is TRBJ2-5, the V gene TRBV13; possibly TRBD2 for D (5 bases). Germline CDR1 PRHDT, CDR2 FYEKMQ (reference sequence). V was shortened by 5 bases and J by 5 bases, with 15 bases between the two germline ends. CDR3 length: 14 residues. In DNA, the CDR3 is TGTGCCAGCAGCATCCTGACGGGGAAGGAGACCCAGTACTTC. Encoded protein: CASSILTGKETQYF.

V gene TRBV7-2 combines with J gene TRBJ2-1, with 13 bases fitting TRBD2. There are 17 residues in the CDR3. V gave up 5 bases and J gave up 4 bases; unmatched junction bases: 8. CDR1 is SGHTA, CDR2 FQGNSA, per germline. This chain's CDR3 is CASSAPPGLAGYNEQFF. DNA of the CDR3: TGTGCCAGCAGCGCTCCACCGGGACTAGCGGGGTACAATGAGCAGTTCTTC.

The chain combines TRBV5-8 with TRBJ1-5; no reliable D call. The CDR3 is made up of 13 amino acids. Germline CDR1 reads SGHTS; CDR2 reads YDEGEE. The V gene lost 4 bases and the J gene lost 0 bases, with 5 bases spanning the gap. The CDR3 sequence: CASSLNSNQPQHF. The CDR3 DNA is TGTGCCAGCAGCCTCAATAGCAATCAGCCCCAGCATTTT. The full variable domain, with the rest looked up from reference TRBV5-8 and TRBJ1-5, is EAGVTQSPTHLIKTRGQQATLRCSPISGHTSVYWYQQALGLGLQFLLWYDEGEERNRGNFPPRFSGRQFPNYSSELNVNALELEDSALYLCASSLNSNQPQHFGDGTRLSIL.

The V call is TRBV6-5, the J call TRBJ2-7; maybe TRBD2 (6 bases). The CDR3 contains 13 residues. Trimming took 6 bases from V and 0 from J, leaving 9 bases between them. Per germline, CDR1 MNHEY and CDR2 SVGAGI. CDR3 DNA sequence: TGTGCCAGCAGGACGACTAGCTCCTACGAGCAGTACTTC. Amino acids: CASRTTSSYEQYF.

This clone came up a few times. The chain combines TRBV11-2 with TRBJ2-5; 7 bases map to TRBD2. This CDR3 spans 15 amino acids. Germline V gene sequence: CDR1 SGHAT, CDR2 FQNNGV. After removal of 0 bases from V and 3 bases from J, the junction contained 4 bases not matched to a gene. CDR3 nucleotides: TGTGCCAGCAGCTTAGACAGCGGGGAGAAAGAGACCCAGTACTTC. It codes for CASSLDSGEKETQYF.

This chain links TRBV5-1 with TRBJ1-4, with no clear D. Trimming took off 1 base at V and 4 bases at J, with 11 bases between the two ends. Looked up from germline, CDR1 is SGHRS and CDR2 is YFSETQ. This CDR3 is built from 15 residues. The CDR3 is CASSLNRANNEKLFF. The CDR3 DNA sequence: TGCGCCAGCAGCTTGAATCGAGCGAATAATGAAAAACTGTTTTTT.

V gene TRBV5-1 combines with J gene TRBJ1-1; D not resolved. Germline V gene lookup returns CDR1 SGHRS and CDR2 YFSETQ. V lost 0 bases to trimming and J lost 0 bases, with 3 bases between them. This CDR3 is 13 amino acids long. The CDR3: CASSLGLNTEAFF. As DNA, the CDR3 is TGCGCCAGCAGCTTGGGACTGAACACTGAAGCTTTCTTT.

The V call is TRBV6-1, the J call TRBJ2-3, with 7 bases aligning to TRBD2. Germline V gene lookup returns CDR1 MNHNS and CDR2 SASEGT. This CDR3 region has 15 residues. The J segment lost 0 bases and the V segment lost 8 bases, leaving 8 bases of the junction unmatched. The CDR3 here is CASERASGSTDTQYF. Here the CDR3 DNA reads TGTGCCAGCGAACGGGCTAGCGGCAGCACAGATACGCAGTATTTT.

This clone was found a few times. The CDR3 loop is CASSIGRAGPQPQHF. CDR3 bases: TGTGCCAGTAGTATAGGGAGGGCGGGCCCGCAGCCCCAGCATTTT. The V call is TRBV19, the J call TRBJ1-5; D remains unclear. CDR3 length equals 15 residues. V was shortened by 1 base and J by 7 bases, with 14 bases between the two germline ends. In germline, CDR1 is LNHDA, CDR2 SQIVND (reference sequence).

The rearrangement joins TRBV7-2 to TRBJ1-6; perhaps TRBD1 as D (6 bases). This CDR3 is 15 amino acids long. Deletions cut 5 bases from V and 8 bases from J, with 16 bases between. Germline V gene data show CDR1 as SGHTA and CDR2 as FQGNSA. The CDR3 region is CASSLGGRGDSPLHF. The DNA for the CDR3 is TGTGCCAGCAGCCTGGGGGGCCGAGGTGATTCACCCCTCCACTTT.

The rearrangement links TRBV29-1 to TRBJ2-5; D unresolved. V was clipped by 1 base and J by 5 bases, with 17 bases between them. Germline assignment: CDR1 SQVTM and CDR2 ANQGSEA. The CDR3 sequence is 15 residues long. The DNA for the CDR3 is TGCAGCGTTGAAGGGGCTGATACCTTATGGGAGACCCAGTACTTC. Its protein product is CSVEGADTLWETQYF.

The V call is TRBV11-3, the J call TRBJ2-1; D ambiguous. This CDR3 contains 15 residues. Trimming shortened V by 1 base and J by 0 bases, and 7 bases separated the two germline ends. Per the germline V gene, CDR1 is SGHNT and CDR2 is YENEEA. CDR3 nucleotide sequence: TGTGCCAGCAGCTTAGTGGCTAGCTCCTACAATGAGCAGTTCTTC. This codes for CASSLVASSYNEQFF.

This sequence joins TRBV21-1 and TRBJ1-4. TRBV21-1 is a known pseudogene. The CDR3 loop spans 16 amino acids. The CDR3 is CASSKGRARTNEKLFF. The CDR3 coding sequence is TGTGCCAGCAGCAAAGGCAGAGCCCGGACTAATGAAAAACTGTTTTTT.

V usage is TRBV9 and J usage is TRBJ2-1, with 9 bases matching TRBD1. There are 14 residues in the CDR3. Germline values: CDR1 SGDLS, CDR2 YYNGEE. The V and J ends lost 3 bases and 4 bases, in that order; junction bases with no gene match: 2. The CDR3 coding sequence is TGTGCCAGCAGCGCCGGGACAGGGTACAATGAGCAGTTCTTC. Amino acids: CASSAGTGYNEQFF.

J is TRBJ1-1 and V is TRBV27; TRBD1 is a possible D gene (5 bases). This CDR3 region has 16 residues. Germline CDR1 is MNHEY and CDR2 is SMNVEV (reference sequence). V shed 4 bases and J shed 0 bases, with 15 bases lying between them. The CDR3 loop is CASSSARGRMNTEAFF. CDR3 DNA: TGTGCCAGCAGTTCCGCAAGGGGCAGGATGAACACTGAAGCTTTCTTT.

The J gene is TRBJ2-7, the V gene TRBV5-6; the D is unclear. Germline lookup yields CDR1 SGHDT and CDR2 YYEEEE. Trimming took off 0 bases at V and 3 bases at J, with 7 bases between the two ends. This CDR3 has 13 residues. The CDR3, as DNA: TGTGCCAGCAGCTTGGCCAGCCGCTACGAGCAGTACGTC. Translating it yields CASSLASRYEQYV.

V gene TRBV4-3 combines with J gene TRBJ1-2; tentative D call: TRBD1 (5 bases). CDR1 and CDR2 (germline): LGHNA, YSLEER. This CDR3 spans 17 amino acids. V was pared by 0 bases and J by 4 bases, with 18 bases between. CDR3 region: CASSQDLFAVGAYGYTF. In DNA, the CDR3 is TGCGCCAGCAGCCAAGACCTATTTGCGGTTGGGGCCTATGGCTACACCTTC.

The CDR3 bases are TGTGCCAGCACCCCAAGGGAAGGGCTGGGCTATGGCTACACCTTC. This encodes CASTPREGLGYGYTF. The chain recombines TRBV6-5 with TRBJ1-2; no reliable D call. Trimming took 7 bases from V and 4 from J, leaving 19 bases between them. Germline V gene sequence: CDR1 MNHEY, CDR2 SVGAGI. The CDR3 has 15 residues.

V gene TRBV10-3 combines with J gene TRBJ2-3; 12 nucleotides agree with TRBD1. CDR3 length: 17 residues. Trimming removed 3 bases from V and 6 bases from J; junction bases left unmatched: 10. In germline, CDR1 is ENHRY, CDR2 SYGVKD. DNA of the CDR3: TGTGCCATCAGTGAAGGGGACAGGGGGCGAGGTATGGATACGCAGTATTTT. Encoded protein: CAISEGDRGRGMDTQYF.

This chain joins TRBV19 and TRBJ2-1, with 11 nucleotides matching TRBD1. The germline V gene encodes CDR1 LNHDA and CDR2 SQIVND (reference sequence). The CDR3 sequence is 14 residues long. The V and J ends lost 6 bases and 6 bases, in that order; junction bases with no gene match: 4. The chain's CDR3 is CASRGQGGSNEQFF. The CDR3 region has the DNA TGTGCCAGTAGGGGACAGGGGGGTAGCAATGAGCAGTTCTTC.

The chain employs TRBV5-8 and TRBJ1-5; a possible D gene is TRBD1 (5 bases). In germline, CDR1 is SGHTS, CDR2 YDEGEE. Trimming took off 7 bases at V and 2 bases at J, with 19 bases between the two ends. The CDR3 extends over 16 amino acids. The CDR3 loop is CASEASRGRGNQPQHF. The CDR3 region has the DNA TGTGCCAGCGAAGCTTCGAGGGGAAGGGGCAATCAGCCCCAGCATTTT.

The chain is built from TRBV5-1 and TRBJ2-1, with 10 bases identical to TRBD1. The J segment lost 8 bases and the V segment lost 4 bases, leaving 6 bases of the junction unmatched. Germline V gives CDR1 SGHRS, CDR2 YFSETQ. CDR3 length: 14 residues. The CDR3 spells CASSPGQGLDEQFF. CDR3 in DNA: TGCGCCAGCAGCCCGGGACAGGGGCTGGATGAGCAGTTCTTC.

This chain joins TRBV10-1 and TRBJ1-2; perhaps TRBD1 as D (5 bases). The germline V gene has CDR1 WNHNN and CDR2 SYGVQD (reference sequence). V lost 6 bases to trimming and J lost 4 bases, with 9 bases between them. The CDR3 contains 12 residues. The chain's CDR3 is CASRTDSYGYTF. CDR3 coding DNA: TGCGCCAGCAGGACAGATTCCTATGGCTACACCTTC.